This T cell receptor beta chain was profiled in a study of shared clonotypes between healthy human individuals. The CDR3 sequence is 13 residues long. Germline CDR1 reads MNHNS; CDR2 reads SASEGT. Deletions cut 0 bases from V and 7 bases from J, with 8 bases between. Study processing details: Without quality scores, immunoSEQ junctional reads could not be filtered like full-length reads. Measured with immunoSEQ multiplex PCR; TCRdb has only the in-frame clones, and not every one. The DNA gave D and trimming, while V, J and clone size come from that table. Of some 2 million clones listed, about 95% were seen once; the top ten hold more than 0.95%. Naive CD8 cells lacked CD45RO and underwent positive selection for CCR7, leaving out terminally differentiated effector memory CD45RA+ cells.

This chain connects TRBV6-1 to TRBJ2-3; D gene ambiguous. The TCR sequence derives from a man between 18 and 35 years old in good health. Material: naive CD8+ T cells sorted from blood. The CDR3 coding sequence is TGTGCCAGCAGTGAAGCGGACGTAAATACGCAGTATTTT. Translating gives CASSEADVNTQYF.